This T cell receptor beta chain was sequenced during a study of shared clonotypes between healthy human individuals. Whole-study findings and limits: A few donors had 4% to 5% of their naive CD4 clonotypes in common.

Division of CD4+ cells produced a CD45RA+ naive subset and a CD45RA-negative memory subset. Sorted-subset replicate PCRs used 200 ng DNA, approximately 33,000 T cell genomes. The assay was immunoSEQ multiplex PCR, and TCRdb's table has in-frame clones only and misses some. The sample consists of around 2.5 million clones, over 85% of them appearing once. Comments on this clone: Its target is not known.

The TCR comes from a man younger than 35 in good health. Some clones in this sample may be carry-over from other donors' samples. Sequencing input: naive CD4+ T cells from PBMCs. Specified subset: CD45RA+ positively selected.

The CDR3 nucleotides read TGTGCCAGTAAGAGAACCGTTGCAACTAATGAAAAACTGTTTTTT. Translated: CASKRTVATNEKLFF. The gene calls are TRBV19 and TRBJ1-4; D gene uncertain. From germline, CDR1 is LNHDA and CDR2 SQIVND (reference sequence). V lost 7 bases and J 0 bases, leaving 12 bases between the germline ends. There are 15 residues in the CDR3.